The 10 T cell receptor beta chains reported below all come from one sample, sequenced in a study of blood T cell repertoires in COVID-19. This table comes from immunoSEQ multiplex PCR, and its TCRdb copy is limited to in-frame clones, with some not included. The sample holds hundreds of thousands of clones, nearly 90% seen once. The sequencing input was peripheral blood. These receptors were obtained from a woman aged 25 to 45 with acute or convalescent COVID-19.

V and J are TRBV5-6 and TRBJ2-7, with TRBD2 matching over 11 bases. Germline trimming cut 4 bases from V and 3 bases from J; bases unmatched to any gene: 6. CDR1 is SGHDT and CDR2 is YYEEEE in the germline V gene. The CDR3 is 15 residues long. CDR3 nucleotides: TGTGCCAGCAGCGCAGAACTAGCGGGAGACTACGAGCAGTACTTC. Translating gives CASSAELAGDYEQYF.

The rearrangement joins TRBV6-6 to TRBJ2-7, with D maybe TRBD2 (5 bases). The CDR3 loop spans 15 amino acids. Germline-derived CDR1 and CDR2 are MNHNY and SVGAGI (reference sequence). The V and J ends lost 6 bases and 4 bases respectively, with 19 bases between them. Written as DNA, the CDR3 is TGTGCCAGCAGGGGGTCGGCTATGGGGAGTTACGAGCAGTACTTC. Translated: CASRGSAMGSYEQYF.

The J gene is TRBJ1-1, the V gene TRBV7-9; D possibly corresponds to TRBD1 (5 bases). Trimming took off 4 bases at V and 5 bases at J, with 17 bases between the two ends. This CDR3 spans 15 amino acids. In germline, CDR1 is SEHNR, CDR2 FQNEAQ (reference sequence). Here the CDR3 reads CASSYEARARTEAFF. CDR3 nucleotides: TGTGCCAGCAGCTACGAGGCCAGGGCGAGAACTGAAGCTTTCTTT.

The V gene is TRBV10-3, the J gene TRBJ2-6; D call uncertain. CDR1 and CDR2 (germline): ENHRY, SYGVKD. The CDR3 length is 15 residues. V was clipped by 6 bases and J by 0 bases, with 9 bases between them. DNA of the CDR3: TGTGCCATCAGGACGGCTAGCTCTGGGGCCAACGTCCTGACTTTC. Translating gives CAIRTASSGANVLTF.

This chain uses TRBV5-1 with TRBJ1-4, with 8 positions matching TRBD1. Germline V gene data show CDR1 as SGHRS and CDR2 as YFSETQ. V lost 1 base, J lost 6 bases, and 2 bases stayed unmatched. The CDR3 runs to 14 residues. In DNA, the CDR3 is TGCGCCAGCAGCTTGCGGACAGGGTATGAAAAACTGTTTTTT. Translating gives CASSLRTGYEKLFF.

The chain employs TRBV11-3 and TRBJ2-2, with TRBD2 matching 7 bases. CDR3 length: 15 residues. Germline CDR1 is SGHNT and CDR2 is YENEEA. V lost 4 bases and J lost 5; bases outside the gene matches: 7. The DNA of the CDR3 is TGTGCCAGCAGCTCGCGACTAGCTAGGACCGGGGAGCTGTTTTTT. Translating it yields CASSSRLARTGELFF.

The CDR3 coding sequence is TGTGCCAGCAGCCAATCATTCCACGGGGAGCTGTTTTTT. Translation gives CASSQSFHGELFF. V is TRBV3-1 (or the pseudogene TRBV3-2) and J is TRBJ2-2; D gene ambiguous. The V and J ends lost 2 bases and 7 bases respectively, with 8 bases between them. This CDR3 is built from 13 residues. Germline CDR1 and CDR2: LGHDT and YNNKEL (reference sequence).

The rearrangement links TRBV10-3 to TRBJ2-7; tentatively, D is TRBD2 (5 bases). The CDR3 loop spans 13 amino acids. Germline loops: CDR1 ENHRY, CDR2 SYGVKD. Trimming pared 10 bases from V and 5 bases from J, leaving 18 bases between. As DNA, the CDR3 is TGTGCCACGAAGTTGGAGGTCCGGAACGAGCAGTACTTC. Amino acids: CATKLEVRNEQYF.

This chain links TRBV12-3 or TRBV12-4 with TRBJ1-2; D possibly corresponds to TRBD1 (6 bases). The CDR3 length is 11 residues. Deletions cut 8 bases from V and 7 bases from J, with 11 bases between. The CDR3 sequence is CASATRGGYTF. CDR3 in DNA: TGTGCCAGCGCGACCAGGGGTGGCTACACCTTC.

V is TRBV7-8 and J is TRBJ2-7, with D maybe TRBD1 (5 bases). There are 16 residues in the CDR3. From germline, CDR1 is SGHVS and CDR2 FQNEAQ. Trimming left V 1 base short and J 0 bases short, with 13 bases between. CDR3 sequence (DNA): TGTGCCAGCAGCTTAGGGGCCCGACAGAGCTCCTACGAGCAGTACTTC. The encoded protein is CASSLGARQSSYEQYF.